The entry below describes one T cell receptor (beta chain). This receptor's antigen is unknown. Base qualities are not at hand, and no much larger clone is one base apart. The run used an Illumina NovaSeq 6000. cDNA libraries for TCRalpha and TCRbeta were prepared by 5'RACE using constant-segment primers, with sample barcodes and unique molecular identifiers added. RNA was extracted from every sample with Trizol reagent. Amplification of the libraries took two PCR steps, and the second step added a second sample barcode plus Illumina TruSeq adapters. Libraries were sequenced on an Illumina NovaSeq with 2 x 150 bp paired-end reads. On the study's bioinformatics: With migec v1.2.7, reads were demultiplexed and then collapsed into UMI-guided consensus sequences. With mixcr v2.1.11, UMI consensuses were aligned to TRA and TRB V and J templates and assembled into clonotypes. Clonotypes were classified as expanded or contracted when called significant by both edgeR and NoisET, with noise models trained on biological replicates. For edgeR calls, a false discovery rate-adjusted p below 0.01 and a log2 fold-change threshold of 1 were applied. PCA with hierarchical clustering of max-normalized trajectories of the 1000 most abundant clonotypes was used as exploratory dynamics analysis. The CD4 or CD8 phenotype of responding clones was assigned using the separately sequenced CD4+ and CD8+ repertoires. TCRdb cleaned the public reads at Q25 with fastp, built clones with MiXCR and kept in-frame beta chains. Each CDR3 protein appears once, grouped with its most common genes and DNA. The V and J calls shown here were made by TCRdb, not taken from the authors' results. A total of 50,000 or so distinct CDR3 sequences appear in this sample, more than 9% of them only once. The top ten constitute around 25% of the sample.

The V and J ends are trimmed by 5 bases and 3 bases, leaving 10 bases between them. From the cysteine through the phenylalanine, the CDR3 covers 13 amino acids. Only CDR3 DNA remains: 39 bases, in frame from the first base. The germline V gene sets CDR1 to MNHEY and CDR2 to SVGEGT. These data are taken from a study of T-cell memory formation after mild COVID-19 (dated by TCRdb to the early 2020s). Regarding the complete study: TCR sequence clusters from the two donors were largely donor specific. The cohort comprised two young, previously healthy adult volunteers, one female and one male. In a couple of donors, T-cell clones that expanded and contracted after mild COVID-19 were tracked by sequencing TCRalpha and TCRbeta repertoires over time.

Paper-wide results and their limitations: Contracting CD4+ clones appeared mostly in the CM and EM memory subsets, whereas CD8+ clones were enriched in EMRA. Only two mild cases were covered by the study, and larger cohorts that include severe cases with pre-infection samples were considered necessary. Clones that contracted from day 15 to 85 showed balanced CD4/CD8 phenotypes, whereas a second wave of clones that expanded from day 15 to 37 leaned towards CD4+. Some responding clones were found in pre-infection memory, which suggests that pre-existing cross-reactive memory T cells took part in the SARS-CoV-2 response. Whether the second-wave clones peaking on day 37 were SARS-CoV-2 specific was not confirmed.

Ficoll-Paque density gradient centrifugation was the method used to isolate PBMCs. The TCR sequence derives from a man younger than 35 who had mild COVID-19 (a few samples of this study predate the infection). The sample titles of this study are shuffled in the database, so cell type and time point are left out; the donor was told from shared clones. Rearrangement joined TRBV6-2 or TRBV6-3 to TRBJ1-2, with TRBD1 perhaps the D gene, on 6 matching bases. Sequencing was carried out using PBMCs or a T cell subset sorted from them (not recorded which). This receptor has the CDR3 CASSGGQYYGYTF. The DNA is TGTGCCAGCAGTGGAGGACAGTACTATGGCTACACCTTC.